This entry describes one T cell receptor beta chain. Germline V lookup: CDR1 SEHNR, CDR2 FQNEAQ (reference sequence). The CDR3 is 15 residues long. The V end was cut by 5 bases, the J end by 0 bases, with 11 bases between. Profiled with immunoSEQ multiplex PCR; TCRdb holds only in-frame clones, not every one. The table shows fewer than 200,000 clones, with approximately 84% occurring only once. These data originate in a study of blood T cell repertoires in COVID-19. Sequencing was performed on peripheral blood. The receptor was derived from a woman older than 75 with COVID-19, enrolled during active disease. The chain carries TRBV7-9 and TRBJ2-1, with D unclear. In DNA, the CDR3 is TGTGCCAGCAGCCCCCATGGTAGCTCCTACAATGAGCAGTTCTTC. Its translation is CASSPHGSSYNEQFF.